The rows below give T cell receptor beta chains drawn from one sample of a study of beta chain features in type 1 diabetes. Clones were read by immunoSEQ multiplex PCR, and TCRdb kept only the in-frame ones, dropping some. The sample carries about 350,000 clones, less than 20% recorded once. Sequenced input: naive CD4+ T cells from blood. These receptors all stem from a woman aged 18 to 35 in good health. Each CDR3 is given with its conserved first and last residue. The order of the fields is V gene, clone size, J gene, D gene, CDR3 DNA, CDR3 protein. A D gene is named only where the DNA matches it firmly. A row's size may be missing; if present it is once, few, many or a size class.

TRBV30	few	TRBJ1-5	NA	TGTGCCTGGAGTGTACCTAATCTTCAGCCCCAGCATTTT	CAWSVPNLQPQHF
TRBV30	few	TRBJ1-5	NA	TGTGCCTGGTCTACAGGGCTGCGTCAGCCCCAGCATTTT	CAWSTGLRQPQHF
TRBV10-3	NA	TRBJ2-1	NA	TGTGCCATCAGTGCGACTATTGGATACAATGAGCAGTTCTTC	CAISATIGYNEQFF
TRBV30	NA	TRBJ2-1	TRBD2	TGTGCCTGGAGTGGGGGGACTAGAGAGAATGAGCAGTTCTTC	CAWSGGTRENEQFF
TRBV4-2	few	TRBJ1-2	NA	TGTGCCAGCAGCCAAGGGGCAGGGGCCTATGGCTACACCTTC	CASSQGAGAYGYTF
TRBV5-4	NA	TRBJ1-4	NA	TGTGCCAGCAGCTTGGGAAGTAACGAGGCAACTAATGAAAAACTGTTTTTT	CASSLGSNEATNEKLFF
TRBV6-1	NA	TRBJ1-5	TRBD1	TGTGCCAGCAGTGCTCAGACAGGGGAAGATCAGCCCCAGCATTTT	CASSAQTGEDQPQHF
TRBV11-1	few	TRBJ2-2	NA	TGTGCCAGCAGCCTCCAGGAGGGGTCCACCGGGGAGCTGTTTTTT	CASSLQEGSTGELFF
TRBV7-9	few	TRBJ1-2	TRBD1	TGTGCCAGCAGCTCCCCCTGGGACAGGGGACCTTATGGCTACACCTTC	CASSSPWDRGPYGYTF
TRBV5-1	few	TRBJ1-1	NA	TGCGCCAGCAGCCTCGACAGGAACACTGAAGCTTTCTTT	CASSLDRNTEAFF
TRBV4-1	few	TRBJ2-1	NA	TGCGCCAGCAGCTTTTTAAGGAGTTCCTACAATGAGCAGTTCTTC	CASSFLRSSYNEQFF
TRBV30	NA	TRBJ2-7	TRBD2	TGTGCCTGGGGCCGGACTAGCGGTCCCTACGAGCAGTACTTC	CAWGRTSGPYEQYF
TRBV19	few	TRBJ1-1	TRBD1	TGTGCCAGTGATACAGGGGGAACTGAAGCTTTCTTT	CASDTGGTEAFF
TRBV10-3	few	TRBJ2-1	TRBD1	TGTGCCATCAGTGAGCCCAAACCGGGACAGGGGTTGGGTGAGCAGTTCTTC	CAISEPKPGQGLGEQFF
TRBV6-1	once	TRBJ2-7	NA	TGTGCCAGCAGTGAACCCGGGGTATACGAGCAGTACTTC	CASSEPGVYEQYF
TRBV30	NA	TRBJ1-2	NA	TGTGCCTGGAGTGTCGGACAGCCTACTAACTATGGCTACACCTTC	CAWSVGQPTNYGYTF
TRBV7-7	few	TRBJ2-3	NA	TGTGCTAGCAGCTTAGGGGGAGGACCCACAGATACGCAGTATTTT	CASSLGGGPTDTQYF
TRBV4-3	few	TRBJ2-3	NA	TGCGCCAGCAGCCAAGATATGGGGGGTCTCACAGATACGCAGTATTTT	CASSQDMGGLTDTQYF
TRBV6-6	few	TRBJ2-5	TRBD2	TGTGCCAGCAGTTACGGGGCTAGGGAGGGAGAGACCCAGTACTTC	CASSYGAREGETQYF
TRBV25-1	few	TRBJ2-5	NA	TGTGCCAGCAATGGGGCCGGGGAGACCCAGTACTTC	CASNGAGETQYF
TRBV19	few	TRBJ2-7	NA	TGTGCCAGTACCTCACCGGGTATGCCACGGGGCGAGCAGTACTTC	CASTSPGMPRGEQYF
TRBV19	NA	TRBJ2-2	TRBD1	TGTGCCAGTAGATCACAGGGGGCGGTCAGGGAGCTGTTTTTT	CASRSQGAVRELFF
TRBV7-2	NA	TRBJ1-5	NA	TGTGCCAGCAGCCGAGACAATCAGCCCCAGCATTTT	CASSRDNQPQHF